The 10 T cell receptor beta chains given below trace back to one sample, sequenced in a study of shared clonotypes between healthy human individuals. TCRdb's table, derived via immunoSEQ multiplex PCR, lists solely in-frame clones and lacks some. The sample gives approximately 1.9 million clones, around 93% of which show up once; approximately 1.7% is in the top ten. Naive CD8 cells lacked CD45RO and underwent positive selection for CCR7, leaving out terminally differentiated effector memory CD45RA+ cells. Material for sequencing was naive CD8+ T cells from PBMCs. These receptors were obtained from a young man in good health. Some clones in this sample may be carry-over from other donors' samples.

V and J are TRBV29-1 and TRBJ2-3; possible D gene TRBD2, 5 bases. Per the germline V gene, CDR1 is SQVTM and CDR2 is ANQGSEA. The CDR3 totals 14 residues. The V gene lost 6 bases and the J gene lost 1 base, with 14 bases spanning the gap. CDR3 DNA sequence: TGCAGCGTCCCTGACGGACTTGGCACAGATACGCAGTATTTT. It codes for CSVPDGLGTDTQYF.

J is TRBJ1-1 and V is TRBV13; D ambiguous. Per germline, CDR1 PRHDT and CDR2 FYEKMQ (reference sequence). There are 12 residues in the CDR3. V gave up 5 bases and J gave up 2 bases, with 6 bases separating them. For the CDR3, the DNA is TGTGCCAGCAGCCCAGCAAACACTGAAGCTTTCTTT. It codes for CASSPANTEAFF.

This chain uses TRBV7-9 with TRBJ2-3; TRBD1 aligns across 7 bases. This CDR3 comprises 15 residues. Germline CDR1 and CDR2: SEHNR and FQNEAQ (reference sequence). Trimming cost V 5 bases and J 0 bases; bases outside gene matches: 5. In nucleotides, the CDR3 is TGTGCCAGCAGCCCATGGACAGGAAGCACAGATACGCAGTATTTT. Amino acids: CASSPWTGSTDTQYF.

The J gene is TRBJ1-2, the V gene TRBV19; D might be TRBD1 (6 bases). Germline lookup yields CDR1 LNHDA and CDR2 SQIVND (reference sequence). V lost 8 bases to trimming and J lost 6 bases, with 13 bases between them. The length of the CDR3 is 12 residues. The CDR3 here is CASARRGDGYTF. Here the CDR3 DNA reads TGTGCCAGTGCCCGCAGGGGCGATGGCTACACCTTC.

This clone was found once. CDR3 region: CASSYGQFSYEQYF. The CDR3 DNA follows: TGTGCCAGCAGTTACGGACAGTTTAGCTACGAGCAGTACTTC. The rearrangement links TRBV6-5 to TRBJ2-7, with a tentative D call TRBD1 (6 bases). The CDR3 is 14 amino acids. Germline lookup yields CDR1 MNHEY and CDR2 SVGAGI. V lost 2 bases to trimming and J lost 3 bases, with 11 bases between them.

This chain joins TRBV29-1 and TRBJ2-7, with 9 bases that match TRBD1. The CDR3 is 15 residues long. From germline, CDR1 is SQVTM and CDR2 ANQGSEA. The junction had 8 bases not matched to a gene; V was cut back by 2 bases and J by 3 bases. The CDR3 DNA reads as TGCAGCGTTGAAATTCCGGACAGGGGTTACTACGAGCAGTACTTC. This codes for CSVEIPDRGYYEQYF.

This rearrangement joins TRBV11-2 to TRBJ2-2, with TRBD2 matching 7 bases. This CDR3 is built from 14 residues. After removal of 7 bases from V and 3 bases from J, the junction contained 5 bases not matched to a gene. Germline V gene sequence: CDR1 SGHAT, CDR2 FQNNGV. The CDR3 sequence is CASTGGFYTGELFF. In nucleotides, the CDR3 is TGTGCCAGCACGGGAGGATTCTACACCGGGGAGCTGTTTTTT.

The chain's CDR3 is CASTNGPRTDTQYF. In DNA form, the CDR3 reads TGTGCCAGTACTAACGGCCCCCGCACAGATACGCAGTATTTT. The chain uses TRBV19 and TRBJ2-3; D is unresolved. Trimming took 7 bases from V and 1 from J, leaving 12 bases between them. The CDR3 consists of 14 residues. The germline V gene encodes CDR1 LNHDA and CDR2 SQIVND (reference sequence). The full variable domain, in which reference TRBV19 and TRBJ2-3 provide the parts outside the CDR3, is DGGITQSPKYLFRKEGQNVTLSCEQNLNHDAMYWYRQDPGQGLRLIYYSQIVNDFQKGDIAEGYSVSREKKESFPLTVTSAQKNPTAFYLCASTNGPRTDTQYFGPGTRLTVL.

The chain recombines TRBV27 with TRBJ2-1; no definite D call. Germline CDR1 reads MNHEY; CDR2 reads SMNVEV (reference sequence). This CDR3 has 16 residues. V was clipped by 5 bases and J by 2 bases, with 16 bases between them. The CDR3 here is CASSPITGWAYNEQFF. The CDR3 DNA reads TGTGCCAGCAGTCCCATCACCGGGTGGGCCTACAATGAGCAGTTCTTC.

The V call is TRBV7-9, the J call TRBJ2-5; 9 positions agree with TRBD2. The CDR3 runs to 16 residues. Trimming took 5 bases from V and 4 from J; bases not matched to a gene: 11. Looked up from germline, CDR1 is SEHNR and CDR2 is FQNEAQ (reference sequence). CDR3: CASSDGVLAGPETQYF. DNA of the CDR3: TGTGCCAGCAGCGATGGTGTCCTAGCGGGACCAGAGACCCAGTACTTC.